A single sample is the source of the 14 T cell receptor beta chains below, sequenced in a study of control samples from healthy donors and cancer patients. Only in-frame clones appear in the TCRdb table, and some are missing; sequencing was by immunoSEQ multiplex PCR. The table lists 90,000 to 150,000 clones, approximately 89% of them singletons. Material for sequencing was blood. The receptors shown here come from a man aged 35-49 years in good health.

The chain carries TRBV19 and TRBJ1-1, with 7 bases identical to TRBD1. V lost 7 bases and J lost 4; bases outside the gene matches: 9. The CDR3 spans 14 residues. Germline V CDR1 and CDR2: LNHDA, SQIVND (reference sequence). The CDR3 nucleotides read TGTGCCAGTACCGCAAGGGGGCCCGTCACTGAAGCTTTCTTT. Its protein product is CASTARGPVTEAFF.

The chain carries TRBV6-5 and TRBJ1-1, with 9 bases matching TRBD1. Trimming removed 6 bases from V and 6 bases from J; junction bases left unmatched: 8. Germline-derived CDR1 and CDR2 are MNHEY and SVGAGI. The CDR3 length is 14 residues. CDR3 amino acids: CASRPGTGTAEAFF. In DNA, the CDR3 is TGTGCCAGCAGGCCCGGGACAGGGACGGCTGAAGCTTTCTTT.

This chain joins TRBV13 and TRBJ1-5; no firm D call. The V and J ends lost 2 bases and 0 bases respectively, with 11 bases between them. This CDR3 contains 16 residues. Germline CDR1 reads PRHDT; CDR2 reads FYEKMQ (reference sequence). CDR3 in DNA: TGTGCCAGCAGCTTAAGGTCGGATTATAGCAATCAGCCCCAGCATTTT. It codes for CASSLRSDYSNQPQHF. The full variable domain, completed using reference TRBV13 and TRBJ1-5, is AAGVIQSPRHLIKEKRETATLKCYPIPRHDTVYWYQQGPGQDPQFLISFYEKMQSDKGSIPDRFSAQQFSDYHSELNMSSLELGDSALYFCASSLRSDYSNQPQHFGDGTRLSIL.

This sequence joins TRBV5-8 and TRBJ1-5; D is unresolved. Trimming took off 4 bases at V and 6 bases at J, with 17 bases between the two ends. CDR1 is SGHTS and CDR2 is YDEGEE in the germline V gene. The CDR3 is 15 residues long. CDR3 DNA: TGTGCCAGCAGCCATGTGCGGCAGTCGGGTCAGCCCCAGCATTTT. Amino acids: CASSHVRQSGQPQHF.

This clone was counted a few times. This chain uses TRBV30 with TRBJ2-1; 7 nucleotides line up with TRBD1. The CDR3 sequence is 16 residues long. The germline V gene encodes CDR1 GTSNPN and CDR2 SVGIG (reference sequence). Trimming at V came to 0 bases and at J to 10 bases, leaving 15 bases not matched to a gene. In DNA form, the CDR3 reads TGTGCCTGGAGTGTACTAGACCTCACAGGGGTAAGGGAGCAGTTCTTC. Translated, it gives CAWSVLDLTGVREQFF.

The V gene is TRBV23-1, the J gene TRBJ1-5; 7 positions match TRBD1. TRBV23-1 is filed as an ORF, its function uncertain. The CDR3 is made up of 16 amino acids. After removal of 3 bases from V and 4 bases from J, the junction contained 9 bases not matched to a gene. CDR3 DNA sequence: TGCGCCAGCAGTCAGGGACTGGGACAGTTTAATCAGCCCCAGCATTTT. It translates to CASSQGLGQFNQPQHF.

V usage is TRBV14 and J usage is TRBJ2-1, with D possibly being TRBD2 (6 bases). Per germline, CDR1 SGHDN and CDR2 FVKESK. Trimming shortened V by 1 base and J by 9 bases, and 10 bases separated the two germline ends. This CDR3 comprises 13 residues. The CDR3 DNA reads as TGTGCCAGCAGCCAAGTTGGAGGGGTTGAGCAGTTCTTC. It codes for CASSQVGGVEQFF.

The chain recombines TRBV16 with TRBJ2-1; no firm D call. Trimming left V 1 base short and J 5 bases short, with 9 bases between. The CDR3 sequence is 14 residues long. Germline-derived CDR1 and CDR2 are KGHSY and FQNENV. Written as DNA, the CDR3 is TGTGCCAGCAGCCAATACGACCCCGACAATGAGCAGTTCTTC. Encoded protein: CASSQYDPDNEQFF.

The CDR3 reads CASIWTGTNGYTF. The CDR3 DNA is TGTGCCAGTATATGGACAGGGACGAATGGCTACACCTTC. V usage is TRBV2 and J usage is TRBJ1-2; 8 bases agree with TRBD1. The CDR3 has 13 residues. The trim removed 9 bases at V and 6 bases at J, leaving 9 bases unmatched. CDR1 is SNHLY and CDR2 is FYNNEI in the germline V gene.

Of note for this clone: At one end the junction does not follow the germline gene, possibly because of a read error. The chain's CDR3 is CASSFARKETQYF. CDR3 sequence (DNA): TGTGCCAGCAGCTTCGCTCGAAAAGAAACCCAGTACTTC. The genes are TRBV5-5 and TRBJ2-5; D call uncertain. The germline V gene encodes CDR1 SGHKS and CDR2 YYEKEE (reference sequence). The CDR3 runs to 13 residues.

The chain carries TRBV13 and TRBJ2-1, with 16 positions matching TRBD2. Per germline, CDR1 PRHDT and CDR2 FYEKMQ (reference sequence). V lost 5 bases, J lost 2 bases, and 12 bases stayed unmatched. The CDR3 loop spans 20 amino acids. The CDR3 sequence is CASSTYSGTSGGETYNEQFF. The CDR3 bases are TGTGCCAGCAGCACCTACTCCGGGACTAGCGGGGGGGAAACCTACAATGAGCAGTTCTTC.

This chain connects TRBV12-5 to TRBJ2-1; 8 positions match TRBD2. The ends lost 1 base at V and 6 bases at J; junction bases unmatched: 8. The CDR3 is 16 residues long. The germline V gene encodes CDR1 LGHNT and CDR2 FRNRAP. This CDR3 is CASGLDRGGPPNEQFF. DNA of the CDR3: TGTGCTAGTGGTTTGGACCGGGGGGGCCCTCCCAATGAGCAGTTCTTC. The full variable domain, completed using reference TRBV12-5 and TRBJ2-1, is DARVTQTPRHKVTEMGQEVTMRCQPILGHNTVFWYRQTMMQGLELLAYFRNRAPLDDSGMPKDRFSAEMPDATLATLKIQPSEPRDSAVYFCASGLDRGGPPNEQFFGPGTRLTVL.

This sequence joins TRBV5-1 and TRBJ1-2, with 9 bases matching TRBD1. J was trimmed by 8 bases and V by 0 bases; bases with no gene match: 5. The CDR3 contains 14 residues. Germline V gene sequence: CDR1 SGHRS, CDR2 YFSETQ. For the CDR3, the DNA is TGCGCCAGCAGCTTGGGAGGGACAGGGACCGGCTACACCTTC. Translated, it gives CASSLGGTGTGYTF.

The chain has TRBV27 and TRBJ2-1; D is undetermined. V lost 6 bases, J lost 0 bases, and 12 bases lay in between. The CDR3 has 15 residues. Per germline, CDR1 MNHEY and CDR2 SMNVEV (reference sequence). This chain's CDR3 is CASRAQPSSYNEQFF. As DNA, the CDR3 is TGTGCCAGCAGAGCACAGCCGAGCTCCTACAATGAGCAGTTCTTC.